What follows are 27 T cell receptor beta chains derived from one specimen sequenced in a study of blood T cell repertoires in COVID-19. The method was immunoSEQ multiplex PCR; TCRdb's version includes in-frame clones alone and lacks a portion of them. The sample consists of approximately 230,000 clones, 88% of them appearing once. Sequenced sample: peripheral blood. These receptors were obtained from a man at least 80 years old with acute or convalescent COVID-19.

This clone was seen only a few times. The rearrangement links TRBV15 to TRBJ2-7, with unresolved D. The CDR3 has 14 amino acids. From germline, CDR1 is LNHNV and CDR2 YYDKDF (reference sequence). The V end lost 0 bases, the J end lost 0 bases, and 6 bases lay between the germline ends. DNA for the CDR3: TGTGCCACCAGCAGAGATTTCAGCTCCTACGAGCAGTACTTC. It encodes CATSRDFSSYEQYF.

This clone was seen a handful of times. The J gene is TRBJ1-2, the V gene TRBV7-2; perhaps TRBD1 as D (5 bases). The CDR3 is made up of 15 amino acids. The V end was cut by 1 base, the J end by 4 bases, with 13 bases between. Germline V gene data show CDR1 as SGHTA and CDR2 as FQGNSA. Here the CDR3 DNA reads TGTGCCAGCAGCTTAGGTGGCGGGACGTTCTATGGCTACACCTTC. This sequence encodes CASSLGGGTFYGYTF.

The chain is built from TRBV6-6 and TRBJ1-2, with a weak D call TRBD1 (5 bases). The ends were cut back, 4 bases at V and 7 bases at J, with 13 bases in the middle. Germline V gene lookup returns CDR1 MNHNY and CDR2 SVGAGI (reference sequence). This CDR3 has 13 amino acids. The CDR3 protein is CASSSRGATGYTF. In nucleotides, the CDR3 is TGTGCCAGCAGTTCCCGTGGGGCCACTGGCTACACCTTC.

The sample holds one count of this clone. The chain joins TRBV6-5 to TRBJ2-7; D gene ambiguous. Germline V lookup: CDR1 MNHEY, CDR2 SVGAGI. The V end was cut by 0 bases, the J end by 1 base, with 4 bases between. This CDR3 is built from 13 residues. CDR3 in amino acids: CASSYSSSYEQYF. The CDR3 DNA reads TGTGCCAGCAGTTACTCGAGTTCCTACGAGCAGTACTTC.

The V gene is TRBV7-2, the J gene TRBJ1-5, with D perhaps matching TRBD1 (5 bases). Trimming stripped 4 bases from V and 1 base from J, with 11 bases between. Per germline, CDR1 SGHTA and CDR2 FQGNSA. This CDR3 spans 15 amino acids. The CDR3 nucleotides read TGTGCCAGCAGCTCAGACCAGGGAAGCAATCAGCCCCAGCATTTT. Protein sequence: CASSSDQGSNQPQHF.

The chain recombines TRBV13 with TRBJ2-5; D perhaps matches TRBD2 (6 bases). CDR1 is PRHDT and CDR2 is FYEKMQ in the germline V gene (reference sequence). The germline V and J ends were trimmed by 5 bases and 1 base, with 8 bases remaining between them. The CDR3 is 13 amino acids. The DNA for the CDR3 is TGTGCCAGCAGCCGGGGGATCCAAGAGACCCAGTACTTC. Its translation is CASSRGIQETQYF.

About this clone: Other DNA sequences of this sample code for an identical CDR3. This chain joins TRBV19 and TRBJ1-3, with a tentative D call TRBD1 (6 bases). The CDR3 covers 14 residues. Germline CDR1 LNHDA, CDR2 SQIVND (reference sequence). Trimming stripped 3 bases from V and 2 bases from J, with 8 bases between. CDR3 protein: CASSIPGAGNTIYF. The CDR3 DNA reads TGTGCCAGTAGTATTCCAGGGGCTGGAAACACCATATATTTT.

This chain joins TRBV29-1 and TRBJ1-5; TRBD1 aligns across 7 bases. Germline CDR1 is SQVTM and CDR2 is ANQGSEA. J gave up 1 base and V 6 bases, and 3 bases lay outside the gene matches. This CDR3 region has 13 residues. CDR3 sequence: CSVRTGSNQPQHF. In DNA, the CDR3 is TGCAGCGTCAGGACAGGCAGCAATCAGCCCCAGCATTTT.

This clone was detected only a few times. The junction does not match germline at one end; this may be a read error. The rearrangement joins TRBV10-3 to TRBJ2-4; maybe TRBD1 (6 bases). The CDR3 runs 12 residues. Germline values: CDR1 ENHRY, CDR2 SYGVKD. CDR3 residues: CAISEVGATALF. CDR3 sequence (DNA): TGTGCCATCAGTGAGGTGGGGGCCACGGCCCTCTTC.

The chain uses TRBV29-1 and TRBJ1-1, with 7 bases identical to TRBD1. This CDR3 spans 11 amino acids. V lost 6 bases, J lost 3 bases, and 1 base stayed unmatched. Germline V gives CDR1 SQVTM, CDR2 ANQGSEA. CDR3 in DNA: TGCAGCGTCGACAGGGACACTGAAGCTTTCTTT. It encodes CSVDRDTEAFF.

This rearrangement joins TRBV6-6 to TRBJ1-4; 8 nucleotides align to TRBD1. V was pared by 6 bases and J by 5 bases, with 8 bases of the junction left unmatched. This CDR3 spans 15 amino acids. Germline CDR1 reads MNHNY; CDR2 reads SVGAGI (reference sequence). DNA of the CDR3: TGTGCCAGCAGCAAAGGACAGGGTATAAATGAAAAACTGTTTTTT. Amino acids: CASSKGQGINEKLFF.

The chain recombines TRBV23-1 with TRBJ2-5; D unclear. TRBV23-1 is an ORF; its function is uncertain. This CDR3 is 14 amino acids long. V lost 0 bases and J lost 1, with 6 bases in between. The CDR3 coding sequence is TGCGCCAGCAGTCAATCGCGAAGCCAAGAGACCCAGTACTTC. Its protein is CASSQSRSQETQYF.

The chain is built from TRBV18 and TRBJ1-5; no reliable D call. The CDR3 sequence is 16 residues long. In germline, CDR1 is KGHSH, CDR2 LQKENI. V lost 6 bases and J lost 0, with 15 bases in between. CDR3 in amino acids: CASSNVTLISNQPQHF. The CDR3 DNA reads TGTGCCAGCTCCAACGTGACATTAATTAGCAATCAGCCCCAGCATTTT.

V usage is TRBV19 and J usage is TRBJ2-4; D may be TRBD1 (5 bases). Germline CDR1 reads LNHDA; CDR2 reads SQIVND (reference sequence). Trimming removed 5 bases from V and 4 bases from J, with 9 bases in between. The CDR3 loop spans 13 amino acids. CDR3 in DNA: TGTGCCAGTAGTCCGAAGGGGAAAAACATTCAGTACTTC. Protein sequence: CASSPKGKNIQYF.

The chain uses TRBV20-1 and TRBJ2-7; 7 nucleotides line up with TRBD1. The germline V gene has CDR1 DFQATT and CDR2 SNEGSKA (reference sequence). The CDR3 extends over 11 amino acids. The CDR3 sequence is CRGQVPYEQYF. The CDR3 bases are TGCAGAGGACAGGTACCCTACGAGCAGTACTTC.

The chain combines TRBV19 with TRBJ1-1; D is possibly TRBD1 (6 bases). The germline V and J ends were trimmed by 4 bases and 4 bases, with 13 bases remaining between them. The CDR3 loop spans 14 amino acids. CDR1 and CDR2 from the germline V gene are LNHDA and SQIVND (reference sequence). CDR3 DNA: TGTGCCAGTAGTAGAGGCGGGGGGGCCACTGAAGCTTTCTTT. Protein product: CASSRGGGATEAFF. Complete variable domain (other parts from reference TRBV19 and TRBJ1-1): DGGITQSPKYLFRKEGQNVTLSCEQNLNHDAMYWYRQDPGQGLRLIYYSQIVNDFQKGDIAEGYSVSREKKESFPLTVTSAQKNPTAFYLCASSRGGGATEAFFGQGTRLTVV.

The chain uses TRBV27 and TRBJ2-7, with 8 bases matching TRBD1. This CDR3 comprises 14 residues. J was trimmed by 3 bases and V by 5 bases; bases with no gene match: 6. CDR1 is MNHEY and CDR2 is SMNVEV in the germline V gene (reference sequence). Here the CDR3 reads CASSVTGTGYEQYF. The CDR3 DNA follows: TGTGCCAGCAGTGTAACCGGGACAGGCTACGAGCAGTACTTC.

The CDR3 DNA is TGTGCCAGCAGTTCCCGGGACAGGGGAGGGGTCGGCTATGGCTACACCTTC. Amino acid sequence: CASSSRDRGGVGYGYTF. The rearrangement uses TRBV6-2 or TRBV6-3 and TRBJ1-2, with 10 bases aligning to TRBD1. J was trimmed by 4 bases and V by 4 bases; bases with no gene match: 12. The CDR3 totals 17 residues. The germline gives CDR1 MNHEY, CDR2 SVGEGT.

This clone was found once. V usage is TRBV6-5 and J usage is TRBJ1-5; 8 positions agree with TRBD1. After removal of 6 bases from V and 3 bases from J, the junction contained 7 bases not matched to a gene. This CDR3 spans 15 amino acids. The germline CDR1 and CDR2 sequences are MNHEY and SVGAGI. DNA for the CDR3: TGTGCCAGCAGCCAAGACAGGGGTGCCAATCAGCCCCAGCATTTT. This encodes CASSQDRGANQPQHF.

The rearrangement links TRBV10-3 to TRBJ2-5, with TRBD2 identical over 10 bases. Germline trimming cut 2 bases from V and 2 bases from J; bases unmatched to any gene: 5. Germline CDR1 is ENHRY and CDR2 is SYGVKD. The CDR3 is 16 amino acids. CDR3 nucleotide sequence: TGTGCCATCAGTGAGAATAGCGGGGGGCCTCAAGAGACCCAGTACTTC. Protein product: CAISENSGGPQETQYF.

This chain connects TRBV5-1 to TRBJ2-2; no firm D call. This CDR3 spans 17 amino acids. Germline CDR1 SGHRS, CDR2 YFSETQ. Trimming pared 4 bases from V and 3 bases from J, leaving 19 bases between. For the CDR3, the DNA is TGCGCCAGCAGCCTGAGGTCTGGTGGATTCGACACCGGGGAGCTGTTTTTT. Its protein product is CASSLRSGGFDTGELFF.

The rearrangement links TRBV5-1 to TRBJ1-4; 9 bases are shared with TRBD1. Germline trimming cut 4 bases from V and 3 bases from J; bases unmatched to any gene: 7. The CDR3 runs 16 residues. Germline V lookup: CDR1 SGHRS, CDR2 YFSETQ. The CDR3 protein is CASSAGTGISNEKLFF. The CDR3 DNA reads TGCGCCAGCAGCGCCGGGACAGGGATCTCTAATGAAAAACTGTTTTTT.

In the case of this clone: The same CDR3 arises from other DNA sequences in this sample as well. The rearrangement joins TRBV19 to TRBJ1-1, with D possibly matching TRBD1 (5 bases). V dropped 1 base and J dropped 2 bases, with 8 bases sitting between them. CDR1 is LNHDA, CDR2 SQIVND, per germline (reference sequence). The CDR3 has 14 amino acids. For the CDR3, the DNA is TGTGCCAGTAGTATAGGGGGCAGAAACACTGAAGCTTTCTTT. It translates to CASSIGGRNTEAFF.

This clone was observed once. The rearrangement links TRBV11-2 to TRBJ2-5; perhaps TRBD1 as D (7 bases). V lost 1 base to trimming and J lost 5 bases, with 20 bases between them. The CDR3 length is 17 residues. Germline V CDR1 and CDR2: SGHAT, FQNNGV. The CDR3 sequence is CASSLGAAAGGWETQYF. CDR3 coding DNA: TGTGCCAGCAGCTTAGGGGCCGCGGCAGGGGGGTGGGAGACCCAGTACTTC.

The V gene is TRBV9, the J gene TRBJ2-5; 8 nucleotides match TRBD2. CDR1 is SGDLS, CDR2 YYNGEE, per germline. Trimming cost V 0 bases and J 5 bases; bases outside gene matches: 3. The CDR3 is made up of 14 amino acids. As DNA, the CDR3 is TGTGCCAGCAGCGTAGGCGGGAGGTGGGAGACCCAGTACTTC. It is translated as CASSVGGRWETQYF.

The V gene is TRBV28, the J gene TRBJ2-5, with D possibly being TRBD1 (6 bases). The CDR3 contains 14 residues. The V end was cut by 4 bases, the J end by 5 bases, with 14 bases between. The germline gives CDR1 MDHEN, CDR2 SYDVKM. DNA for the CDR3: TGTGCCAGCAGTTCCCCTACAGGGTGGGAGACCCAGTACTTC. Protein sequence: CASSSPTGWETQYF.

The V call is TRBV18, the J call TRBJ1-5, with D possibly TRBD1 on 6 matching bases. Germline V CDR1 and CDR2: KGHSH, LQKENI. V lost 3 bases and J 5 bases, leaving 14 bases between the germline ends. The CDR3 runs 15 residues. The CDR3 DNA is TGTGCCAGCTCACCGAACAGGGAATTCGATCAGCCCCAGCATTTT. This sequence encodes CASSPNREFDQPQHF.